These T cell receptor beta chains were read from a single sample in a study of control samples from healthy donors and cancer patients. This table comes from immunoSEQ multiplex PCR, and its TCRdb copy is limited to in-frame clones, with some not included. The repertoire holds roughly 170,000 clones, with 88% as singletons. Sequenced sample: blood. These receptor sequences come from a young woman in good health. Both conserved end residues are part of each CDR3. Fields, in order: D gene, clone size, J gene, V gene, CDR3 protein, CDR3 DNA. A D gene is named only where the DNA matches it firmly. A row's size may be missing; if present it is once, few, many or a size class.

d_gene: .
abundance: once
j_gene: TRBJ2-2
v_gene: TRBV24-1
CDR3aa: CATSDSQRQVLGTGELFF
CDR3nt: TGTGCCACCAGTGACTCCCAACGACAGGTTTTGGGGACCGGGGAGCTGTTTTTT

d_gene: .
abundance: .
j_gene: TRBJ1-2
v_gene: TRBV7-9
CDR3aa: CASSLRTGTSF
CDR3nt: TGTGCCAGCAGCCTCCGGACTGGGACATCCTTC

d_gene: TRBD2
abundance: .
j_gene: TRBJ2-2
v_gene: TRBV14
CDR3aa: CASSPAGPSRELFF
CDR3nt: TGTGCCAGCAGCCCAGCGGGGCCCTCTCGGGAGCTGTTTTTT

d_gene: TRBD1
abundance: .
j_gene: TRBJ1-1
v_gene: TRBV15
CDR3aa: CATSSQDRGNTEAFF
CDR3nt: TGTGCCACCAGCAGCCAAGACAGGGGGAACACTGAAGCTTTCTTT

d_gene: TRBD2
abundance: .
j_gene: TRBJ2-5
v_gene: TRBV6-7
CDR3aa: CASSYSQRWGGRETQYF
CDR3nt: TGTGCCAGCAGTTACTCACAGCGGTGGGGGGGTCGGGAGACCCAGTACTTC

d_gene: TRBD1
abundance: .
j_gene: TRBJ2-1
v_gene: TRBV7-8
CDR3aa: CASSLTGQGAYNEQFF
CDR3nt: TGTGCCAGCAGCCTTACGGGACAGGGGGCGTACAATGAGCAGTTCTTC

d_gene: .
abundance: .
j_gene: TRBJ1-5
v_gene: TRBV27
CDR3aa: CASSLGLNQPQHF
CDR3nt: TGTGCCAGCAGTTTGGGCCTGAATCAGCCCCAGCATTTT

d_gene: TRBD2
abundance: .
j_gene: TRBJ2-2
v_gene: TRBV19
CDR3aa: CASSTPSGGANTGELFF
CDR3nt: TGTGCCAGTAGTACCCCTAGCGGGGGGGCGAACACCGGGGAGCTGTTTTTT

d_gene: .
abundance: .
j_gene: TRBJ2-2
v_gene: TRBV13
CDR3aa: CASSGGQTGELFF
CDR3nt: TGTGCCAGCAGCGGTGGACAAACCGGGGAGCTGTTTTTT

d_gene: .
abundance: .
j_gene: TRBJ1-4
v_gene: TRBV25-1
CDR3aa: CASRGGIYEKLFF
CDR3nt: TGTGCCAGCAGAGGAGGGATCTATGAAAAACTGTTTTTT

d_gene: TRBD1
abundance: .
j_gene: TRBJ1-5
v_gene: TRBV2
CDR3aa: CASSLDRARQPQHF
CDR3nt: TGTGCCAGCAGCCTGGACAGGGCGCGGCAGCCCCAGCATTTT

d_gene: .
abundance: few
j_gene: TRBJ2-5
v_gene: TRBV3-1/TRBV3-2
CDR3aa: CASSHPGHSYF
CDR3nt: TGTGCCAGCAGCCATCCGGGACACTCGTACTTC

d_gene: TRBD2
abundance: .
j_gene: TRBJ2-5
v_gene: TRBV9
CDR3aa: CASSVSPSGGIETQYF
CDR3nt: TGTGCCAGCAGCGTATCGCCTAGCGGGGGGATTGAGACCCAGTACTTC

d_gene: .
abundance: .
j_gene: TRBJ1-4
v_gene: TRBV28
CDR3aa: CASSDLEVGAEKLFF
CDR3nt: TGTGCCAGCAGTGATCTTGAGGTGGGAGCGGAAAAACTGTTTTTT

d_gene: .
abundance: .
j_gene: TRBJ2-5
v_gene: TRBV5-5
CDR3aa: CASSLEWGPGETQYF
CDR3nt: TGTGCCAGCAGCTTGGAGTGGGGACCAGGAGAGACCCAGTACTTC

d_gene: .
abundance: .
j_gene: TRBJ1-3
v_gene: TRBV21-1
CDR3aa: CASTPTGPAGSGNTIYF
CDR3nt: TGTGCCAGCACCCCAACCGGGCCCGCGGGCTCTGGAAACACCATATATTTT

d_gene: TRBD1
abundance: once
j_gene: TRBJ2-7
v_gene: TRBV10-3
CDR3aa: CAISGADRGPDEQYF
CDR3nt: TGTGCCATCAGTGGGGCGGACAGGGGCCCGGACGAGCAGTACTTC

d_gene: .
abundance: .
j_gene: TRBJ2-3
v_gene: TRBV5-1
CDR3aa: CASSLGLVSATDTQYF
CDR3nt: TGCGCCAGCAGCTTGGGACTAGTGTCGGCCACAGATACGCAGTATTTT

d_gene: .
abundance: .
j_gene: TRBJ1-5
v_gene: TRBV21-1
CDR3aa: CASRQGQLIYSNQPQHF
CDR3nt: TGTGCCAGCCGCCAGGGACAGCTCATTTATAGCAATCAGCCCCAGCATTTT

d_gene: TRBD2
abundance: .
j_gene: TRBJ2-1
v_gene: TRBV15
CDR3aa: CATSRDRASGRSLHEQFF
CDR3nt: TGTGCCACCAGCAGGGATCGGGCTAGCGGGAGATCCCTCCATGAGCAGTTCTTC

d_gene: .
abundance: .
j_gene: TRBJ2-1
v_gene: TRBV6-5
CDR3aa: CASSYLGGRNEQFF
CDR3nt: TGTGCCAGCAGTTACCTTGGGGGGAGGAATGAGCAGTTCTTC

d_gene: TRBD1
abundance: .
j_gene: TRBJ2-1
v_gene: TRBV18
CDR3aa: CASSYRGLAQPDEQFF
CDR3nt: TGTGCCAGCTCTTACAGGGGGCTAGCCCAACCGGATGAGCAGTTCTTC

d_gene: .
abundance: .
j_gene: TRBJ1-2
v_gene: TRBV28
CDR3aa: CASSQFGGGRMDGYTF
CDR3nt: TGTGCCAGCAGCCAGTTTGGGGGGGGCCGAATGGATGGCTACACCTTC

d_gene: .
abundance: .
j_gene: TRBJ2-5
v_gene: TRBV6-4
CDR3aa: CASSDQEGGTQYF
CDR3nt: TGTGCCAGCAGTGACCAGGAGGGAGGGACCCAGTACTTC

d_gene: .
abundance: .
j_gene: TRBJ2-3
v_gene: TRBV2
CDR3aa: CASRPTGSDTQYF
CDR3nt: TGTGCCAGCAGGCCTACAGGGTCCGATACGCAGTATTTT

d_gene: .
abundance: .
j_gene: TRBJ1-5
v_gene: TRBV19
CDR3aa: CASSNLHSNQPQHF
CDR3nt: TGTGCCAGTAGTAACCTTCATAGCAATCAGCCCCAGCATTTT

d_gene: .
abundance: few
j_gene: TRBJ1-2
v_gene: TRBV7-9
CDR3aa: CASSFSGEDYGYTF
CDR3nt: TGTGCCAGCAGCTTTTCCGGGGAAGACTATGGCTACACCTTC

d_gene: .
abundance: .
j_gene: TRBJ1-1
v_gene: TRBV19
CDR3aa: CASQGQLNTEAFF
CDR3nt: TGTGCCTCCCAAGGGCAGTTGAACACTGAAGCTTTCTTT

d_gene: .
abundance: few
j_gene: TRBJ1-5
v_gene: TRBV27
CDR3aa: CASSERGYQPQHF
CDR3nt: TGTGCCAGCTCCGAGAGGGGTTATCAGCCCCAGCATTTT

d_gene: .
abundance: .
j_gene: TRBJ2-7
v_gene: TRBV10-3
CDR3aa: CAISEGGAGSYEQYF
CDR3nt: TGTGCCATCAGTGAGGGGGGAGCCGGGTCCTACGAGCAGTACTTC

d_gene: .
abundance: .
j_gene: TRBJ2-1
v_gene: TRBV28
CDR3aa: CASSFGQTPTDEQFF
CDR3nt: TGTGCCAGCAGTTTCGGCCAGACACCTACCGATGAGCAGTTCTTC

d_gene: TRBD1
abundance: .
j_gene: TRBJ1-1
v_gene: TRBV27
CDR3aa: CASSFTGGYTEAFF
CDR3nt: TGTGCCAGCAGTTTTACAGGGGGTTACACTGAAGCTTTCTTT

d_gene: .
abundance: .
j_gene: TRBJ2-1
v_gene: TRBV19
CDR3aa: CASSIQGSYNEQFF
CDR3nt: TGTGCCAGTAGTATTCAGGGCTCCTACAATGAGCAGTTCTTC

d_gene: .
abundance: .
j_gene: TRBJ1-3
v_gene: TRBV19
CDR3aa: CAAKGRGRSGNTIYF
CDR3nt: TGTGCCGCCAAGGGTCGGGGGAGGTCTGGAAACACCATATATTTT

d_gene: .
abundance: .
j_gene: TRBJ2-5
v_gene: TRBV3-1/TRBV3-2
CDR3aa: CASSQSTGLQQETQYF
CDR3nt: TGTGCCAGCAGCCAATCGACAGGCCTCCAACAAGAGACCCAGTACTTC

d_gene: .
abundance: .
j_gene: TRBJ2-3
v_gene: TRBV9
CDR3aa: CASSAPPDTQYF
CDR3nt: TGTGCCAGCAGCGCGCCCCCGGATACGCAGTATTTT

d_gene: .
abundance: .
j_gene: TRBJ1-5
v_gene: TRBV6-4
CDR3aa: CAPSTNQPQHF
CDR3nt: TGTGCCCCAAGCACTAATCAGCCCCAGCATTTT

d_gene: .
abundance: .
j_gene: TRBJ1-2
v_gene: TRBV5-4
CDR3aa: CASSLERGTGHNYGYTF
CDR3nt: TGTGCCAGCAGCTTGGAACGGGGAACAGGCCATAACTATGGCTACACCTTC

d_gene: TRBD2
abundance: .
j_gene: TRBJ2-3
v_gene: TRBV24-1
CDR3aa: CATSDSGPTSGGTDTQYF
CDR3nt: TGTGCCACCAGTGATTCTGGCCCCACTAGCGGGGGCACAGATACGCAGTATTTT

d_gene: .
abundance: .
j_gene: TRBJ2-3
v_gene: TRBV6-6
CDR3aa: CASRSIDTPDTQYF
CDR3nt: TGTGCCAGCAGGTCCATTGACACGCCAGATACGCAGTATTTT

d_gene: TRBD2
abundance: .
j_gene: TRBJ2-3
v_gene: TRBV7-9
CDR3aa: CASSLERTSPRDTQYF
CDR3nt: TGTGCCAGCAGCTTAGAAAGGACTAGCCCCCGAGATACGCAGTATTTT

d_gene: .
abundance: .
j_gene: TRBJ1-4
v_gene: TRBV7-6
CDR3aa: CASSLGGGYEKLFF
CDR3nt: TGTGCCAGCAGCTTGGGGGGGGGATATGAAAAACTGTTTTTT

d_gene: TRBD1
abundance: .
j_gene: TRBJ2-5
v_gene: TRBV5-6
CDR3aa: CASTGDRDGETQYF
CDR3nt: TGTGCCAGCACCGGGGACAGGGATGGGGAGACCCAGTACTTC

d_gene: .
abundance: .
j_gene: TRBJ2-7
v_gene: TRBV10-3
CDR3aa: CAISEVGYEQYF
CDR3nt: TGTGCCATCAGTGAGGTAGGCTACGAGCAGTACTTC

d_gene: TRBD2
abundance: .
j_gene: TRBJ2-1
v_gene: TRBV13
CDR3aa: CASSFSGGYYNEQFF
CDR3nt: TGTGCCAGCAGTTTTAGCGGGGGGTACTACAATGAGCAGTTCTTC

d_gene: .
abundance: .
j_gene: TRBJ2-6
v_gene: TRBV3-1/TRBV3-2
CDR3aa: CASSPVSTGANVLTF
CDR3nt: TGTGCCAGCTCCCCAGTTTCAACTGGGGCCAACGTCCTGACTTTC

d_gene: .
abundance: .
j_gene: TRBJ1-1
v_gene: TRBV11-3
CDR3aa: CASSRRGGTEAFF
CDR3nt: TGTGCCAGCAGCCGCAGGGGTGGTACTGAAGCTTTCTTT

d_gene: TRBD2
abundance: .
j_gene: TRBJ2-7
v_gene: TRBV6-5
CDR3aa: CASSYSSGATYEQYF
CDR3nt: TGTGCCAGCAGTTACTCTAGCGGGGCTACCTACGAGCAGTACTTC

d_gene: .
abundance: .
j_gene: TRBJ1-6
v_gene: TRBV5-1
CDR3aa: CASSLKTSSLSPLHF
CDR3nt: TGCGCCAGCAGCTTAAAGACATCCTCCCTGTCACCCCTCCACTTT

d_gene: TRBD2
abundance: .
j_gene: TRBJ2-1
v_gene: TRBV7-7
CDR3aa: CASSLGLAGDYNEQFF
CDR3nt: TGTGCTAGCAGCCTAGGACTAGCGGGGGACTACAATGAGCAGTTCTTC

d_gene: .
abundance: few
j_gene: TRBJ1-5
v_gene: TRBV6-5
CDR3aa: CASRREGNQPQHF
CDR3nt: TGTGCCAGCAGAAGGGAGGGCAATCAGCCCCAGCATTTT

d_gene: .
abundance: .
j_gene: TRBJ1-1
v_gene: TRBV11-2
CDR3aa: CASSLIENTEAFF
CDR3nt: TGTGCCAGCAGCTTAATAGAGAACACTGAAGCTTTCTTT

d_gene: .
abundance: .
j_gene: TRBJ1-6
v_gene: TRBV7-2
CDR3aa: CASSFETGRRSPLHF
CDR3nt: TGTGCCAGCAGCTTTGAGACAGGCCGGCGTTCACCCCTCCACTTT

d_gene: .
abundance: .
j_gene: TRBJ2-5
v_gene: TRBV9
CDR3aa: CASSEAAPGSETQYF
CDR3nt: TGTGCCAGCAGCGAAGCCGCCCCGGGTTCAGAGACCCAGTACTTC

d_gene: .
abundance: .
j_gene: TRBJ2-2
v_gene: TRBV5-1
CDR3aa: CASSLAVDTANTGELFF
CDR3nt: TGCGCCAGCAGCTTGGCGGTCGACACCGCGAACACCGGGGAGCTGTTTTTT